This entry lists 19 T cell receptor beta chains sequenced from one sample in a study of regulatory T cells in long-lasting Graves disease. Time point meaning: newly diagnosed GD, antithyroid drugs for less than 3 months. Making the TCR library involved RNA that had been extracted from PBMCs. Library construction for TCR beta used iRepertoire HTBI primers and Arm-PCR of CDR3 regions. Each CDR3 protein is one row after TCRdb ran MiXCR on the multiplex PCR reads. The sample lists hundreds of thousands of distinct CDR3 sequences, over 15% occurring once. This material consisted of peripheral blood mononuclear cells (PBMCs), taken at new diagnosis, from a patient treated with antithyroid drugs. These receptors all come from a female donor with Graves disease.

The chain joins TRBV11-2 to TRBJ1-3; 8 bases are a match to TRBD1. Trimming cost V 7 bases and J 0 bases; bases outside gene matches: 14. The CDR3 is 18 residues long. Germline CDR1 is SGHAT and CDR2 is FQNNGV. The CDR3: CASTHRPPDRVSGNTIYF. In nucleotides, the CDR3 is TGTGCCAGCACCCACCGCCCTCCGGACAGGGTCTCTGGAAACACCATATATTTT. Combining the CDR3 with reference TRBV11-2 and TRBJ1-3 gives the whole variable domain EAGVAQSPRYKIIEKRQSVAFWCNPISGHATLYWYQQILGQGPKLLIQFQNNGVVDDSQLPKDRFSAERLKGVDSTLKIQPAKLEDSAVYLCASTHRPPDRVSGNTIYFGEGSWLTVV.

This clonotype was recorded many times. The V call is TRBV27, the J call TRBJ1-5; 8 nucleotides align to TRBD1. Trimming at V came to 4 bases and at J to 0 bases, leaving 2 bases not matched to a gene. This CDR3 is built from 15 residues. The germline V gene has CDR1 MNHEY and CDR2 SMNVEV (reference sequence). DNA of the CDR3: TGTGCCAGCAGTTCGGGACAGGATAGCAATCAGCCCCAGCATTTT. Its protein product is CASSSGQDSNQPQHF.

This clonotype has a single count. An end of the junction differs from the germline gene, which may be a read error. The rearrangement joins TRBV11-2 to TRBJ2-3, with a tentative D call TRBD2 (5 bases). Germline values: CDR1 SGHAT, CDR2 FQNNGV. This CDR3 has 17 amino acids. The CDR3 DNA reads TGCGCCAGCAGCCAAGCTTCGGGAACATCTACTCGGAATACGCAGTATTTT. Protein product: CASSQASGTSTRNTQYF. Full variable domain (missing parts from reference TRBV11-2 and TRBJ2-3): EAGVAQSPRYKIIEKRQSVAFWCNPISGHATLYWYQQILGQGPKLLIQFQNNGVVDDSQLPKDRFSAERLKGVDSTLKIQPAKLEDSAVYLCASSQASGTSTRNTQYFGPGTRLTVL.

Only a few counts were recorded for this clonotype. The chain employs TRBV2 and TRBJ2-1; 7 bases agree with TRBD1. The CDR3 extends over 16 amino acids. The germline V gene has CDR1 SNHLY and CDR2 FYNNEI. The J segment lost 4 bases and the V segment lost 6 bases, leaving 12 bases of the junction unmatched. The CDR3 region is CASSLQRQGMYNEQFF. The CDR3, as DNA: TGTGCCAGCAGCTTGCAGCGACAGGGAATGTACAATGAGCAGTTCTTC.

This clonotype appeared many times. The V gene is TRBV30, the J gene TRBJ1-4; D is undetermined. Germline assignment: CDR1 GTSNPN and CDR2 SVGIG (reference sequence). This CDR3 has 15 residues. V was clipped by 2 bases and J by 3 bases, with 13 bases between them. The CDR3: CAWSPPSTPNEKLFF. CDR3 nucleotides: TGTGCCTGGAGTCCCCCCTCCACTCCTAATGAAAAACTGTTTTTT.

The V gene is TRBV5-6, the J gene TRBJ2-1; 13 nucleotides match TRBD2. CDR1 and CDR2 (germline): SGHDT, YYEEEE. The CDR3 covers 17 residues. J lost 7 bases, V lost 4 bases, and 11 bases had no gene match. The CDR3 nucleotides are TGTGCCAGCAGCGCCGTCCACACTAGCGGGAGGGGTAATGAGCAGTTCTTC. This translates into CASSAVHTSGRGNEQFF. The whole variable domain, filled in from reference TRBV5-6 and TRBJ2-1, reads DAGVTQSPTHLIKTRGQQVTLRCSPKSGHDTVSWYQQALGQGPQFIFQYYEEEERQRGNFPDRFSGHQFPNYSSELNVNALLLGDSALYLCASSAVHTSGRGNEQFFGPGTRLTVL.

This clonotype was counted ten times or more. The gene calls are TRBV12-3 or TRBV12-4 and TRBJ2-7, with D possibly matching TRBD1 (6 bases). This CDR3 region has 14 residues. V was clipped by 6 bases and J by 5 bases, with 17 bases between them. CDR3 amino acids: CASSQDSGWDEQYF. CDR3 DNA: TGTGCCAGCAGCCAGGACAGTGGTTGGGACGAGCAGTACTTC.

This clonotype appeared many times. The gene calls are TRBV7-6 and TRBJ2-3, with 7 bases aligning to TRBD2. Germline V gives CDR1 SGHVS, CDR2 FNYEAQ. After removal of 0 bases from V and 6 bases from J, the junction contained 15 bases not matched to a gene. The CDR3 is 18 residues long. The CDR3: CASSLAASGTLRWDTQYF. In DNA form, the CDR3 reads TGTGCCAGCAGCTTAGCGGCTAGCGGTACCCTCCGGTGGGATACGCAGTATTTT.

This clonotype was picked up many times. The chain is built from TRBV29-1 and TRBJ2-7; 7 bases align to TRBD2. With V trimmed by 0 bases and J by 4 bases, 3 bases remained unmatched. This CDR3 comprises 13 residues. Germline values: CDR1 SQVTM, CDR2 ANQGSEA. This CDR3 reads CSVEDYGGYEQYF. CDR3 nucleotides: TGCAGCGTTGAAGATTACGGGGGGTACGAGCAGTACTTC.

This clonotype was counted ten times or more. The V gene is TRBV24-1, the J gene TRBJ2-1; tentatively, D is TRBD1 or TRBD2 (5 bases each). The CDR3 has 13 residues. Germline V gene sequence: CDR1 KGHDR, CDR2 SFDVKD. V lost 4 bases and J 9 bases, leaving 12 bases between the germline ends. The DNA for the CDR3 is TGTGCCACCAGTGAACAGGCCCGGGGTGAGCAGTTCTTC. Its protein is CATSEQARGEQFF.

This clonotype was picked up many times. The rearrangement joins TRBV20-1 to TRBJ2-1; D uncertain. This CDR3 contains 16 residues. Germline CDR1 reads DFQATT; CDR2 reads SNEGSKA (reference sequence). Trimming took 2 bases from V and 1 from J, leaving 15 bases between them. In DNA form, the CDR3 reads TGCAGTGCTAGACCGCAATGGGAAGGATCCTACAATGAGCAGTTCTTC. This translates into CSARPQWEGSYNEQFF.

This clonotype has a count of ten or more. This chain links TRBV15 with TRBJ1-2; D is uncertain. Trimming cost V 0 bases and J 0 bases, with 8 bases left between them. Germline V CDR1 and CDR2: LNHNV, YYDKDF (reference sequence). The CDR3 runs 15 residues. The CDR3 reads CATSRDLPSNYGYTF. The CDR3 coding sequence is TGTGCCACCAGCAGAGATCTACCCTCTAACTATGGCTACACCTTC.

This clonotype occurred many times. The V gene is TRBV19, the J gene TRBJ2-4; D may correspond to TRBD1 or TRBD2 (5 bases each). The CDR3 loop spans 13 amino acids. V shed 10 bases and J shed 5 bases, with 15 bases lying between them. Germline values: CDR1 LNHDA, CDR2 SQIVND (reference sequence). DNA of the CDR3: TGTGCCACCAGGGACGGTGCGGAAAACATTCAGTACTTC. Protein: CATRDGAENIQYF.

The chain recombines TRBV18 with TRBJ2-2; 7 bases are a match to TRBD2. The V gene's germline CDR1 is KGHSH and CDR2 LQKENI. V was pared by 4 bases and J by 1 base, with 6 bases of the junction left unmatched. The CDR3 contains 16 residues. The CDR3 region has the DNA TGTGCCAGCTCACAAAGACTAGCCCAGAACACCGGGGAGCTGTTTTTT. Translated: CASSQRLAQNTGELFF.

This clonotype has ten or more counts. The chain uses TRBV12-3 or TRBV12-4 and TRBJ1-1, with a weak D call TRBD1 (6 bases). The CDR3 runs 14 residues. V was pared by 7 bases and J by 4 bases, with 16 bases between. Here the CDR3 reads CASTQGLGATEAFF. The DNA of the CDR3 is TGTGCCAGCACCCAGGGGTTAGGGGCCACTGAAGCTTTCTTT.

This chain links TRBV19 with TRBJ2-1, with D tentatively TRBD2 (6 bases). This CDR3 region has 13 residues. Germline values: CDR1 LNHDA, CDR2 SQIVND (reference sequence). Trimming left V 3 bases short and J 8 bases short, with 11 bases between. The CDR3 DNA reads TGTGCCAGTAGTATGGGCCCGGGGGATGAGCAGTTCTTC. Translated: CASSMGPGDEQFF.

Comments on this clonotype: A single base is all that separates this from a far larger clone, so a read error is likely. The chain carries TRBV11-3 and TRBJ2-3; possibly TRBD1 or TRBD2 for D (5 bases each). CDR3 length: 13 amino acids. Germline CDR1 SGHNT, CDR2 YENEEA. This CDR3 reads CASSRDPDNEQLF. As DNA, the CDR3 is TGTGCCAGCAGCCGGGACCCAGACAATGAGCAGTTGTTC.

This clonotype was found many times. The rearrangement joins TRBV2 to TRBJ2-6, with unresolved D. In germline, CDR1 is SNHLY, CDR2 FYNNEI. The CDR3 sequence is 16 residues long. The V gene lost 3 bases and the J gene lost 7 bases, with 16 bases spanning the gap. Here the CDR3 reads CASSDPGSAGANVLTF. In nucleotides, the CDR3 is TGTGCCAGCAGTGATCCCGGGTCCGCCGGTGCCAACGTCCTGACTTTC.

This clonotype was detected only a few times. Possible read error: a much larger clone is one base away. The V gene is TRBV11-3, the J gene TRBJ1-2; tentative D call: TRBD1 (5 bases). CDR1 and CDR2 (germline): SGHNT, YENEEA. This CDR3 is built from 15 residues. Trimming took 4 bases from V and 4 from J, leaving 16 bases between them. As DNA, the CDR3 is TGTGCCAGCAGCTCCACAGGTAGCCCTTTCTATGGCTACACCTTC. Its translation: CASSSTGSPFYGYTF.